This T cell receptor (beta chain) was sequenced in a study of blood T cell repertoires in COVID-19. Sequencing was performed with immunoSEQ multiplex PCR; in TCRdb, only in-frame clones are kept and a portion is missing. This table has some 200,000 clones, around 86% appearing once. The ends lost 6 bases at V and 2 bases at J; junction bases unmatched: 10. The length of the CDR3 is 17 residues. Germline CDR1 reads SGDLS; CDR2 reads YYNGEE. The sequenced material came from PBMCs or T cells enriched from blood (not recorded which). The sequence was collected from a man aged 25 to 40 in a cohort exposed to, infected with or recovered from COVID-19 (not recorded which). The chain employs TRBV9 and TRBJ2-2; 10 positions agree with TRBD2. DNA of the CDR3: TGTGCCAGCACCCCGGGTAGCGGGAGGTTCAACACCGGGGAGCTGTTTTTT. This codes for CASTPGSGRFNTGELFF.